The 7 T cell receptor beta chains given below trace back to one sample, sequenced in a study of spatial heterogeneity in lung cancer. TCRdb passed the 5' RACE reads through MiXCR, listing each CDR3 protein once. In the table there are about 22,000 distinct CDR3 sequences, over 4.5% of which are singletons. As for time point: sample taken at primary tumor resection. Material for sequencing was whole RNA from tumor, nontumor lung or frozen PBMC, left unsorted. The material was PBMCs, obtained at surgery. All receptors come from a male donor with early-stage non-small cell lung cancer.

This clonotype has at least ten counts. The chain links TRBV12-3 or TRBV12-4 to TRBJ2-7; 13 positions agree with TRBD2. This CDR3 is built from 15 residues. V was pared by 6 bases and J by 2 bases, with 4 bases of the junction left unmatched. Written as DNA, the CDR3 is TGTGCCAGCAGAGTGGGACTAGCGGGGACCTACGAGCAGTACTTC. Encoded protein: CASRVGLAGTYEQYF.

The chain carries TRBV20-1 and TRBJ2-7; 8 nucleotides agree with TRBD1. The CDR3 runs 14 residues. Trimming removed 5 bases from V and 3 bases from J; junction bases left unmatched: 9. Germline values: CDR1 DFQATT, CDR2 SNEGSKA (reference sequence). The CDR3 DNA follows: TGCAGTGCTGAAAGGACAGGGCTTATCTACGAGCAGTACTTC. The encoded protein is CSAERTGLIYEQYF.

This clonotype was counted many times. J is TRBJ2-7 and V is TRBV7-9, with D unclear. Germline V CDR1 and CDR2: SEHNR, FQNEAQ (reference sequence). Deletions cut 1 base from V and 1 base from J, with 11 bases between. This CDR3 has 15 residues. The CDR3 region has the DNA TGTGCCAGCAGCTTAGTAGCTGATATTTCCTACGAGCAGTACTTC. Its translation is CASSLVADISYEQYF.

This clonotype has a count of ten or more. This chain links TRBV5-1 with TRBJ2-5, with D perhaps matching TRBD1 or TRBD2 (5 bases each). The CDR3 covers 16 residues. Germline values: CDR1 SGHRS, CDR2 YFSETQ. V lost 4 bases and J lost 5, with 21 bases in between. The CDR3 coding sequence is TGCGCCAGCAGCCTGGGACGGACCCCGGGGTCGGAGACCCAGTACTTC. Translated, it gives CASSLGRTPGSETQYF.

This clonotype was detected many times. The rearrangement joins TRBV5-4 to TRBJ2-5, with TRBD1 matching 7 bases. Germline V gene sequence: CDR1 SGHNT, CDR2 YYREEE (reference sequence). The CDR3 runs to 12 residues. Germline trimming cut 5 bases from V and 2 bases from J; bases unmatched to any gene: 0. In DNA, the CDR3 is TGTGCCAGCAGGGACAGGCAAGAGACCCAGTACTTC. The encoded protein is CASRDRQETQYF.

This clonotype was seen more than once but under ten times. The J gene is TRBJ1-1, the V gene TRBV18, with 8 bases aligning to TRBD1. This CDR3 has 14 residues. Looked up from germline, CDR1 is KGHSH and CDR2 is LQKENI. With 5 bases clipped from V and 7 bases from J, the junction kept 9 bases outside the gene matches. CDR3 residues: CASSSRQGSDEAFF. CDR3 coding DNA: TGTGCCAGCTCATCTCGACAGGGGTCGGATGAAGCTTTCTTT.

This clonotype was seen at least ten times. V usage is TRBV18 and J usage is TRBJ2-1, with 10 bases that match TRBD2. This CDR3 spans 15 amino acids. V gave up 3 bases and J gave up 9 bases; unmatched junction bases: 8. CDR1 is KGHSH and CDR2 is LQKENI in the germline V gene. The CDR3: CASSPQPSGGGEQFF. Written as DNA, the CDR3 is TGTGCCAGCTCACCCCAGCCTAGCGGGGGAGGTGAGCAGTTCTTC.